This T cell receptor (beta chain) is drawn from a study of blood T cell repertoires in COVID-19. Overall study: COVID-19 samples, acute and convalescent, were from the United States, Italy and Spain. Nucleic acid was either cDNA or gDNA, and it came from T cells, B-cell-depleted T cells, or PBMCs.

This CDR3 has 17 residues. The trim removed 4 bases at V and 8 bases at J, leaving 16 bases unmatched. Methods used by the authors: Reference gene primers were amplified, and this amplification served to estimate nucleated cell counts. TCRdb keeps only in-frame clones here, not all; method: immunoSEQ multiplex PCR. V and J calls and clone size follow that table, whereas D and trimming were derived from the DNA. The repertoire holds about 41,000 clones, with around 90% as singletons. The sequence was obtained from a man in his 60s with acute or convalescent COVID-19. The material sequenced was peripheral blood. The chain is built from TRBV23-1 and TRBJ1-2; 10 nucleotides match TRBD1. TRBV23-1 is given ORF status, its function remaining uncertain. The CDR3 coding sequence is TGCGCCAGCAGTCCCCCGGGGGGCTTAGACAGGGGGCACGGCTACACCTTC. Translating gives CASSPPGGLDRGHGYTF.